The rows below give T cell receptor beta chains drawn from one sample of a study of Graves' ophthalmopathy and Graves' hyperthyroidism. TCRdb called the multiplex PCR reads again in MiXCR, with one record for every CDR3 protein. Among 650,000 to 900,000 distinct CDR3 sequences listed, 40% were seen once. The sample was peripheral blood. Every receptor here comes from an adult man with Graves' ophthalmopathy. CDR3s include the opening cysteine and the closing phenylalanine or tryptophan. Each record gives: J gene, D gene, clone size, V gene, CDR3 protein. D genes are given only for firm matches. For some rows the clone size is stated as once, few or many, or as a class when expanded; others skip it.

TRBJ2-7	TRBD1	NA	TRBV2	CASIPSGTVSYEQYF
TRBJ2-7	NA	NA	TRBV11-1	CASSQGSGRDPYEQNF
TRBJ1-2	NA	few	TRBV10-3	CASSDQPGNYGYTF
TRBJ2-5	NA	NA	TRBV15	CATSRDGVETQYF
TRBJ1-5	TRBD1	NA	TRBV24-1	CATSARQGVTQPQHF
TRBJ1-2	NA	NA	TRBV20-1	CSARPPDGYYTF
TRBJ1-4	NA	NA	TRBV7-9	CASSSGGDEKLFF
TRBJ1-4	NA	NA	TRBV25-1	CASSLRGVAEKLFF
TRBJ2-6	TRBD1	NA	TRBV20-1	CSARALRQGFVAGANVLTF
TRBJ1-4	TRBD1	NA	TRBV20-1	CSARETGQGNEKLFF
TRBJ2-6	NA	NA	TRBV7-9	CAGSHGTAPDNSGANVLTF